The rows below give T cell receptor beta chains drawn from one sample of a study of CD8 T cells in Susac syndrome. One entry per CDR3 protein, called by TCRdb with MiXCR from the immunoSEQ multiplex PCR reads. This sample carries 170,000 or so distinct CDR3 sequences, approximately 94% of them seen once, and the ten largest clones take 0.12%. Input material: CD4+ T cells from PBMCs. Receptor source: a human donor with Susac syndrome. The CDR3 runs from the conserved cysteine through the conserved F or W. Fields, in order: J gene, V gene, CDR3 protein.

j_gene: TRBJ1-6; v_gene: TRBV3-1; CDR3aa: CASSQETGRISPLHF
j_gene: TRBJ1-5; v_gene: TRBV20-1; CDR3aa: CSARSGNQPQHF
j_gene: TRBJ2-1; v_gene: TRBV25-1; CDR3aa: CASSARAEQFF
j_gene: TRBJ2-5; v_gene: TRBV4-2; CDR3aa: CASSRGSGGISETQYF
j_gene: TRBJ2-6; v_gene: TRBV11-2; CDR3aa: CASSLRSSGANVLTF
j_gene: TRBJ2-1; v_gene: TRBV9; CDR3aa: CASSSLSGTGGEQFF
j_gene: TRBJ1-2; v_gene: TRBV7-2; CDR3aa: CASSLASDYGYTF
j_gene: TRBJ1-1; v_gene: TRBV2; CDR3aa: CASSYIGGVAFF
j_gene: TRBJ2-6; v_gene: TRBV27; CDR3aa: CASSPELTFGANVLTF
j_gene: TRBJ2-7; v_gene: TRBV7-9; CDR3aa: CATRKGGGALVYEQYF
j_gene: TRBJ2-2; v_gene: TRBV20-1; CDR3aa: CSATPGTSTGELFF
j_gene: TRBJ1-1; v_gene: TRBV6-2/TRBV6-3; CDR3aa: CASRSPGRESTEAFF
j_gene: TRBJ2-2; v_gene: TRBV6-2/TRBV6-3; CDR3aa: CASSPGTSVKTGELFF
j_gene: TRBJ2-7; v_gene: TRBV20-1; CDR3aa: CSASDYSYEQYF